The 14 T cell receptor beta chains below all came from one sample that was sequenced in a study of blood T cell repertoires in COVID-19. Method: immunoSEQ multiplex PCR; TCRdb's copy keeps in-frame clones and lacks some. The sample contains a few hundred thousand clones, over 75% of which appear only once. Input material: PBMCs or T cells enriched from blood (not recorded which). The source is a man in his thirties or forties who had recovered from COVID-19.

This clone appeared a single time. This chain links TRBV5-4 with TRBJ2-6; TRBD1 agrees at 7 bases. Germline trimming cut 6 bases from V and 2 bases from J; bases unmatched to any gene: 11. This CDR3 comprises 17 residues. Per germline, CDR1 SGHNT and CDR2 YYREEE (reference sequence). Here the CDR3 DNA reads TGTGCCAGCAACCCAGGGGGACCCGCTCCTGGGGCCAACGTCCTGACTTTC. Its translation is CASNPGGPAPGANVLTF.

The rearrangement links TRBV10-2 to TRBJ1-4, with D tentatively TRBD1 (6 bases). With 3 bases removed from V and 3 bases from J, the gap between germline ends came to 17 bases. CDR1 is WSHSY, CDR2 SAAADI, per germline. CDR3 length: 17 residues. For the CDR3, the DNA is TGCGCCAGCAGTGATGGGGGCCTAGGGGTGGCTAATGAAAAACTGTTTTTT. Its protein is CASSDGGLGVANEKLFF.

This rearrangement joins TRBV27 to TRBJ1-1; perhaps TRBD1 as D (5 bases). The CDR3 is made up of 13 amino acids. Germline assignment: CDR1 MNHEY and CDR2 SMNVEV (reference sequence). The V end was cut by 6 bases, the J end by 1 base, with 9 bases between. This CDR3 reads CASSSRENTEAFF. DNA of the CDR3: TGTGCCAGCAGCAGCAGGGAGAACACTGAAGCTTTCTTT.

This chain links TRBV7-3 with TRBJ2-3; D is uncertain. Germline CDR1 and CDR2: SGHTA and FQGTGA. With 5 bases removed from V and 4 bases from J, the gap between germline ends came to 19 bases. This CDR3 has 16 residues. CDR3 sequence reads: CASSISVTSSADTQYF. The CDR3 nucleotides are TGTGCCAGCAGCATATCCGTTACCTCTAGTGCAGATACGCAGTATTTT.

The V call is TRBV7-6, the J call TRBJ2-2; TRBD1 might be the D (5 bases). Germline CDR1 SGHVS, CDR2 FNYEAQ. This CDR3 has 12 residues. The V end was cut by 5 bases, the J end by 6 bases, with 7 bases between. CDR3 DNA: TGTGCCAGCAGCCTGACAGCCGGGGAGCTGTTTTTT. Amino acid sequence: CASSLTAGELFF. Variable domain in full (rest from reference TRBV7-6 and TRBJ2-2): GAGVSQSPRYKVTKRGQDVALRCDPISGHVSLYWYRQALGQGPEFLTYFNYEAQQDKSGLPNDRFSAERPEGSISTLTIQRTEQRDSAMYRCASSLTAGELFFGEGSRLTVL.

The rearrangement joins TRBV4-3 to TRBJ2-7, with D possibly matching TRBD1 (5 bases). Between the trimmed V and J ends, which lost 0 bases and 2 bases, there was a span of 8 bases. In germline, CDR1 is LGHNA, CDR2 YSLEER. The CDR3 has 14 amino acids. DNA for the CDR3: TGCGCCAGCAGCCAAGATGGGGCCACCTACGAGCAGTACTTC. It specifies CASSQDGATYEQYF.

DNA for the CDR3: TGTGCCAGCAGCCTTCGTAACAGGGCAACATATGAAAAACTGTTTTTT. It codes for CASSLRNRATYEKLFF. This rearrangement joins TRBV5-6 to TRBJ1-4, with TRBD1 as a possible D gene (6 bases). V was shortened by 4 bases and J by 6 bases, with 19 bases between the two germline ends. The V gene's germline CDR1 is SGHDT and CDR2 YYEEEE. CDR3 size: 16 residues.

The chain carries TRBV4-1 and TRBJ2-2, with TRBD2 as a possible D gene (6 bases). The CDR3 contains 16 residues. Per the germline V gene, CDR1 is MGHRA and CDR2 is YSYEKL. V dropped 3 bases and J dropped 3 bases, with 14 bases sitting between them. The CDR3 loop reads CASSHARGTYTGELFF. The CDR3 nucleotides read TGCGCCAGCAGCCATGCCCGGGGGACCTACACCGGGGAGCTGTTTTTT.

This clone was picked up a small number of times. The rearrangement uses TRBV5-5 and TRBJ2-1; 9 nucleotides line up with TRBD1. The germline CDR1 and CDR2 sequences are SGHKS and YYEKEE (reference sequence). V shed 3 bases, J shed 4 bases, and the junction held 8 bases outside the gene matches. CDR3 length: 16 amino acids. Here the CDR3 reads CASSSPGQGIYNEQFF. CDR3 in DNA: TGTGCCAGCAGCTCTCCGGGACAGGGTATATACAATGAGCAGTTCTTC.

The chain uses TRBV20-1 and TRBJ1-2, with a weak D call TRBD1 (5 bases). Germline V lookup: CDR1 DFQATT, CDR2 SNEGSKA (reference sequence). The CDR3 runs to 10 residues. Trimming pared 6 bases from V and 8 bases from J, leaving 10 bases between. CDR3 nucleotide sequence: TGCAGTGCCGGGGGTCAGGGCTACACCTTC. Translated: CSAGGQGYTF.

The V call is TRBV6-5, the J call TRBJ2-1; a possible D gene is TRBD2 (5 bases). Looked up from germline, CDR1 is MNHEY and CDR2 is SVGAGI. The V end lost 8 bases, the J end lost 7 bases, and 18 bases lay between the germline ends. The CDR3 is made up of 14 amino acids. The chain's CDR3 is CASGSGGQWNEQFF. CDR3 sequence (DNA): TGTGCCAGCGGGTCAGGCGGGCAGTGGAATGAGCAGTTCTTC.

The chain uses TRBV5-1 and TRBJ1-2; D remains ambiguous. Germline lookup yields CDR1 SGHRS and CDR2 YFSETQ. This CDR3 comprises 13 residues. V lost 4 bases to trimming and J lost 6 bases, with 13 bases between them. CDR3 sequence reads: CASSPRQVDGYTF. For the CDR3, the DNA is TGCGCCAGCAGCCCCCGGCAGGTCGATGGCTACACCTTC.

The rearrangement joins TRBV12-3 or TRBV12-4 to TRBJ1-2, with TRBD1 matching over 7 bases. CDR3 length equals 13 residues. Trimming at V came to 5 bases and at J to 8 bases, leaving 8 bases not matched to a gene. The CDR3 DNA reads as TGTGCCAGCAGTGCCAGGGGGTTGGTGGGCTACACCTTC. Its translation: CASSARGLVGYTF.

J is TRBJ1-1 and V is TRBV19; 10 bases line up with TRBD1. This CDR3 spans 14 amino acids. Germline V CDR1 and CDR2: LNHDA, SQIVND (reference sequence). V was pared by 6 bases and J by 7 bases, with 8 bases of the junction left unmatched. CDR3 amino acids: CASRGQGLYSEAFF. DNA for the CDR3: TGTGCCAGTAGGGGACAGGGGTTATATAGTGAAGCTTTCTTT.